The clone carrying this T cell receptor (beta chain) came up once. Seattle cases were enrolled at active infection and followed longitudinally. This sample stems from a study of blood T cell repertoires in COVID-19. Study summary: From the United States, Italy and Spain came samples of acute and convalescent COVID-19. PBMCs, B-cell-depleted T cells, or T cells were the source of the cDNA or gDNA that made up the material.

Libraries were prepared by immunoSEQ multiplex PCR; TCRdb keeps only in-frame clonotypes and omits some of them. This table has 200,000 to 300,000 clones, about 88% appearing once. Unmatched junction bases numbered 14, after V lost 6 bases and J lost 10 bases. In germline, CDR1 is LNHNV, CDR2 YYDKDF (reference sequence). CDR3 length equals 16 residues. The V call is TRBV15, the J call TRBJ1-4, with 10 positions matching TRBD1. The specimen was peripheral blood. The TCR sequence derives from a woman in her fifties or sixties with COVID-19, enrolled during active disease. The CDR3 DNA follows: TGTGCCACCAGGAGGACAGGGGGGTATTCAATGGGAAAACTGTTTTTT. Its translation: CATRRTGGYSMGKLFF.